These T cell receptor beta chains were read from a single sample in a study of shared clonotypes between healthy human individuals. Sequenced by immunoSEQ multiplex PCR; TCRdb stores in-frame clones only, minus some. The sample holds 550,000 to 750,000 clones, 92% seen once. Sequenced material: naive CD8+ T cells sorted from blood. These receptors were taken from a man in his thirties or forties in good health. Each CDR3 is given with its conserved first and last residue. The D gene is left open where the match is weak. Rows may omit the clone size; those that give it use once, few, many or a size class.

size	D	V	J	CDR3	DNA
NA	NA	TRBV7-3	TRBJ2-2	CASSLSQARGELFF	TGTGCCAGCAGCTTAAGTCAGGCAAGGGGGGAGCTGTTTTTT
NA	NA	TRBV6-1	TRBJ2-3	CASSETHGQLSTDTQYF	TGTGCCAGCAGTGAAACGCACGGACAGCTTAGCACAGATACGCAGTATTTT
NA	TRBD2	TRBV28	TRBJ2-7	CASSAGTSAYEQYF	TGTGCCAGCAGTGCTGGGACTAGTGCCTACGAGCAGTACTTC
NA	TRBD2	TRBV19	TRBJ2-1	CASSVLAGGNEQFF	TGTGCCAGTAGTGTACTAGCGGGAGGCAATGAGCAGTTCTTC
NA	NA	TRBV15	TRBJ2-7	CATSRDRGRGNEQYF	TGTGCCACCAGCAGAGATCGGGGCAGGGGCAACGAGCAGTACTTC
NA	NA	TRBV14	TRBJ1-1	CASSQYGTEAFF	TGTGCCAGCAGCCAATACGGGACTGAAGCTTTCTTT
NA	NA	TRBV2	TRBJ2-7	CASSGWTDYEQYF	TGTGCCAGCAGTGGCTGGACAGATTACGAGCAGTACTTC
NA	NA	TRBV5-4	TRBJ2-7	CASSPEPTPGRSYEQYF	TGTGCCAGCAGCCCCGAACCTACCCCGGGCCGCTCCTACGAGCAGTACTTC
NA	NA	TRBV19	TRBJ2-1	CASQNPYNEQFF	TGTGCCAGCCAAAACCCCTACAATGAGCAGTTCTTC
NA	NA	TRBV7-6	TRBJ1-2	CASSLTGPKSDGYTF	TGTGCCAGCAGCTTAACCGGGCCCAAAAGTGATGGCTACACCTTC
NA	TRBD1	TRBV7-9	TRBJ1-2	CASSLPGQSYGYTF	TGTGCCAGCAGCTTACCGGGACAGTCCTATGGCTACACCTTC
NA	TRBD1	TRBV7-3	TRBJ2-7	CASSYATGDIDEQYF	TGTGCCAGCAGCTATGCGACAGGGGATATAGACGAGCAGTACTTC
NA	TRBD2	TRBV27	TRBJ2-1	CASRTSGSYNEQFF	TGTGCCAGCAGAACTAGCGGCTCCTACAATGAGCAGTTCTTC
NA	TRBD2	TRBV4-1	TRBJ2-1	CASSRTSGRYNEQFF	TGCGCCAGCAGCCGGACTAGCGGGAGGTACAATGAGCAGTTCTTC
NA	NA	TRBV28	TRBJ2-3	CASSFTGYTQYF	TGTGCCAGCAGTTTTACTGGATATACGCAGTATTTT
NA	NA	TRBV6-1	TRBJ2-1	CASSEEWSTYNEQFF	TGTGCCAGCAGTGAAGAGTGGAGCACCTACAATGAGCAGTTCTTC
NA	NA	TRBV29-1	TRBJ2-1	CSVLAEDYNEQFF	TGCAGCGTGCTAGCCGAAGACTACAATGAGCAGTTCTTC
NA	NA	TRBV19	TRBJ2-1	CASGSDHYNEQFF	TGTGCCAGCGGAAGCGACCACTACAATGAGCAGTTCTTC
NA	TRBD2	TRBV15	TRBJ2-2	CATSGPAGGNTGELFF	TGTGCCACCAGCGGACCAGCGGGAGGGAACACCGGGGAGCTGTTTTTT
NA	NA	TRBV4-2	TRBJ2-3	CASSQDRGPGNTQYF	TGTGCCAGCAGCCAAGATAGAGGACCGGGGAATACGCAGTATTTT
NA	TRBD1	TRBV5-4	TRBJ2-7	CASSLEGGAFSEQYF	TGTGCCAGCAGCTTGGAAGGGGGCGCCTTCTCGGAGCAGTACTTC
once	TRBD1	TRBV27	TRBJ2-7	CASKQGGEQYF	TGTGCCAGTAAACAGGGGGGCGAGCAGTACTTC
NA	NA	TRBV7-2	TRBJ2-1	CASRQTSYNEQFF	TGTGCCAGCAGACAAACTTCCTACAATGAGCAGTTCTTC
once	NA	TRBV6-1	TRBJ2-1	CASSVRGINEQFF	TGTGCCAGCAGTGTCCGAGGTATTAATGAGCAGTTCTTC